This T cell receptor beta chain was sequenced in a study of control samples from healthy donors and cancer patients. TCRdb's table, derived via immunoSEQ multiplex PCR, lists solely in-frame clones and lacks some. This table holds about 120,000 clones, 88% found once. Deletions cut 10 bases from V and 3 bases from J, with 13 bases between. Germline CDR1 ENHRY, CDR2 SYGVKD. CDR3 size: 14 residues. Source material: blood. This sequence was found in a woman in her sixties or seventies in good health. The chain combines TRBV10-3 with TRBJ1-6, with D maybe TRBD1 (5 bases). For the CDR3, the DNA is TGTGCCAGCCAAAGGGACGGCTATAATTCACCCCTCCACTTT. It is translated as CASQRDGYNSPLHF.